The subject of this entry is one T cell receptor beta chain. Its antigen remains unknown. TCRdb independently ran MiXCR on the reads; one entry per CDR3 protein. The table shows about 830,000 distinct CDR3 sequences, with around a third occurring only once. CDR1 is SGHTA, CDR2 FQGNSA, per germline. The CDR3 sequence is 14 residues long. V was cut by 3 bases and J by 8 bases, with 14 bases left in between. The data were taken from a study of T cell repertoires in cytomegalovirus infection. Source: cultured CD8+ T cells from PBMCs, taken from culture after CMV antigen stimulation. The clonotype originates from a human donor in good health (CMV status not recorded). Some clones in this sample may be carry-over from other donors' samples. The chain is built from TRBV7-2 and TRBJ2-1, with D uncertain. The CDR3 sequence is CASSLGSVAHEQFF. As DNA, the CDR3 is TGTGCCAGCAGCTTGGGATCAGTGGCGCATGAGCAGTTCTTC. Drawing the rest from reference TRBV7-2 and TRBJ2-1, the complete variable domain is GAGVSQSPSNKVTEKGKDVELRCDPISGHTALYWYRQSLGQGLEFLIYFQGNSAPDKSGLPSDRFSAERTGGSVSTLTIQRTQQEDSAVYLCASSLGSVAHEQFFGPGTRLTVL.